One sample yielded the 3 T cell receptor beta chains listed below, sequenced in a study of T cells after yellow fever vaccination. TCRdb ran MiXCR on the 5' RACE reads and lists one entry per CDR3 protein. Here the sample spans 150,000 to 200,000 distinct CDR3 sequences, roughly 11% being singletons. Specimen: CD8+ T cells sorted from PBMCs, collected 15 days after the yellow fever booster vaccination. These receptor sequences come from a man younger than 35 who received the YFV17D yellow fever vaccine.

This clonotype was detected a few times. J is TRBJ2-7 and V is TRBV25-1, with a weak D call TRBD1 (6 bases). CDR1 MGHDK and CDR2 SYGVNS come from the germline V gene. V was cut by 2 bases and J by 4 bases, with 21 bases left in between. The CDR3 has 17 amino acids. As DNA, the CDR3 is TGTGCCAGCAGTGAAGGGTCGGGAAGGGGGAGTGGGTACGAGCAGTACTTC. Amino acids: CASSEGSGRGSGYEQYF.

The genes are TRBV12-3 or TRBV12-4 and TRBJ2-2, with TRBD2 matching over 9 bases. This CDR3 has 14 residues. J gave up 8 bases and V 3 bases, and 4 bases lay outside the gene matches. CDR3 sequence: CASSFSGGNGELFF. In DNA form, the CDR3 reads TGTGCCAGCAGTTTTAGCGGGGGAAATGGGGAGCTGTTTTTT.

In this sample, this clonotype turned up many times. The chain has TRBV7-8 and TRBJ2-7; 7 positions agree with TRBD1. CDR3 length equals 15 residues. Germline trimming cut 1 base from V and 4 bases from J; bases unmatched to any gene: 7. Germline assignment: CDR1 SGHVS and CDR2 FQNEAQ. CDR3 DNA: TGTGCCAGCAGCTTAGTCTCGGGACAGTCTTACGAGCAGTACTTC. It codes for CASSLVSGQSYEQYF.